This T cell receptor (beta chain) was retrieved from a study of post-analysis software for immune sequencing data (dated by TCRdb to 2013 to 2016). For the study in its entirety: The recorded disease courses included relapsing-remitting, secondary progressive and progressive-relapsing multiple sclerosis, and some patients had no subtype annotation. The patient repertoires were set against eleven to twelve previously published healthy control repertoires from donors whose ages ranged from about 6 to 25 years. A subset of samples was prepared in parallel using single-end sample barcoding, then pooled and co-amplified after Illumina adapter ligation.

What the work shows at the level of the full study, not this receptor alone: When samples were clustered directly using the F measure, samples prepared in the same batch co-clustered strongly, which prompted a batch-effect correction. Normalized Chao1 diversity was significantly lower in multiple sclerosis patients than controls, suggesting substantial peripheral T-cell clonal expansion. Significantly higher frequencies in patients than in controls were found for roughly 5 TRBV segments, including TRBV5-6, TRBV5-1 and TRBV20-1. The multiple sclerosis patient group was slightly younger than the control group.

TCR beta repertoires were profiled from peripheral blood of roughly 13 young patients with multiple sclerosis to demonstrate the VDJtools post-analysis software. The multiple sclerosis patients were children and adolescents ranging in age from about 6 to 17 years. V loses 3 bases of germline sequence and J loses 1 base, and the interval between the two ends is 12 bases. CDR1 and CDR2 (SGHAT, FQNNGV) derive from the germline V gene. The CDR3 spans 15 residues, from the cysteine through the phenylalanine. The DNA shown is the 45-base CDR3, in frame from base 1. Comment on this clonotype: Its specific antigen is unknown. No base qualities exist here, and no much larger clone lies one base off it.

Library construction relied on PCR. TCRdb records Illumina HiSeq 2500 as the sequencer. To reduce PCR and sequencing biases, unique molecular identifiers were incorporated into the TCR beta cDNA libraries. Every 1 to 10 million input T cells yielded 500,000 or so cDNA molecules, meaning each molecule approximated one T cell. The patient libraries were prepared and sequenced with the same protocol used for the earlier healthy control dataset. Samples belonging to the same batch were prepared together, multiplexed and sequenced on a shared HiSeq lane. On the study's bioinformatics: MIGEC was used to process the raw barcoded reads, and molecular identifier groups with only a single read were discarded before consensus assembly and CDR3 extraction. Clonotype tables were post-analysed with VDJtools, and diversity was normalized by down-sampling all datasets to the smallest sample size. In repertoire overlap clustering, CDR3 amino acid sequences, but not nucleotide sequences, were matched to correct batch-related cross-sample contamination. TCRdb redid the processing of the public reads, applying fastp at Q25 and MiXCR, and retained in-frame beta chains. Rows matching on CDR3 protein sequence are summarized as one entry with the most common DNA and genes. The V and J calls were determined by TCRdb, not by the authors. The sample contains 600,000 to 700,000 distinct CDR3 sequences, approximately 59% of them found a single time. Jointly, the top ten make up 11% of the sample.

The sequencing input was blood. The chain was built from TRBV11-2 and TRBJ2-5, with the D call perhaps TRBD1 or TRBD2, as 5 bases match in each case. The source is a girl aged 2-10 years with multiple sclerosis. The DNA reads TGTGCCAGCAGCTTGGGGACGGAGTCCCAAGAGACCCAGTACTTC. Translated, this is CASSLGTESQETQYF.